This T cell receptor (beta chain) was recovered during a study of T cell responses to AZD1222 COVID-19 vaccine. Note on this clone: Its antigen remains unknown.

Study conclusions and caveats: CD4 TCRs linked to vaccination spanned spike, dominating at 160-218 and 743-854. As reported, nearly half of all spike-specific TCRs target variant regions that are unmutated. White British people made up most donors, females outnumbered males, and clonal diversity was possibly underestimated. Without day 14 samples, only post-peak T cell repertoires were studied.

Repertoires were generated with immunoSEQ multiplex PCR, while TCRdb's copy carries only in-frame clones and drops some. The sample lists over 150,000 clones, 92% occurring once. The V end was cut by 5 bases, the J end by 5 bases, with 6 bases between. Germline CDR1 is SGHTA and CDR2 is FQGNSA. The CDR3 is made up of 12 amino acids. The genes are TRBV7-2 and TRBJ2-2; no reliable D call. The sequencing here drew on peripheral blood, taken on day 0 of MenACWY control vaccination. The TCR sequence derives from an adult in good health. The CDR3 sequence is CASSAPTGELFF. DNA of the CDR3: TGTGCCAGCAGCGCCCCTACCGGGGAGCTGTTTTTT.